Described below is a single TCR beta chain sequence and its context. Its antigen is unidentified. Profiling relied on immunoSEQ multiplex PCR, and the TCRdb table lists in-frame clones only, not all of them. The sample holds approximately 130,000 clones, 84% seen once. This CDR3 region has 16 residues. The V and J ends lost 2 bases and 2 bases, in that order; junction bases with no gene match: 6. From germline, CDR1 is LNHDA and CDR2 SQIVND (reference sequence). The data derive from a study of cytotoxic CD8 clonotypes in ibrutinib-treated CLL. Overall study: Investigators reported 25 or so partial and 2 complete responses; after median around 63 months, approximately 15 patients remained remitted and approximately twelve progressed. Whole-study findings and limits: Sampling schedules were unmatched across sustained-remission and progressing patients. Pretreatment clonality was elevated relative to age-matched healthy donors and paralleled circulating CD8+ T-cell counts.

The sequences come from PBMCs, collected after 24 months of ibrutinib treatment. This sequence was found in a human donor with chronic lymphocytic leukemia. The chain links TRBV19 to TRBJ2-5; TRBD1 aligns across 9 bases. The CDR3 sequence: CASSITGTGWQETQYF. As DNA, the CDR3 is TGTGCCAGTAGTATAACCGGGACAGGGTGGCAAGAGACCCAGTACTTC.